The 10 T cell receptor beta chains below were found in one sample sequenced in a study of T cell responses to AZD1222 COVID-19 vaccine. Repertoires were generated with immunoSEQ multiplex PCR, while TCRdb's copy carries only in-frame clones and drops some. The sample records tens of thousands of clones, more than 70% being singletons. Here the sequenced sample was peripheral blood, taken on day 0 of AZD1222 vaccination. These receptors were collected from an adult in good health.

The genes are TRBV18 and TRBJ2-7; either TRBD1 or TRBD2 may supply D (6 bases each). CDR1 is KGHSH, CDR2 LQKENI, per germline. Trimming shortened V by 1 base and J by 3 bases, and 22 bases separated the two germline ends. There are 18 residues in the CDR3. CDR3 loop: CASSPHVEGELALYEQYF. CDR3 coding DNA: TGTGCCAGCTCACCACATGTGGAGGGGGAGCTGGCTCTCTACGAGCAGTACTTC.

The V and J genes are TRBV6-4 and TRBJ2-2, with D tentatively TRBD2 (6 bases). Germline V gene sequence: CDR1 MRHNA, CDR2 SNTAGT. V shed 0 bases and J shed 5 bases, with 13 bases lying between them. The length of the CDR3 is 16 residues. CDR3 bases: TGTGCCAGCAGTGACTCCCCCGGGAGTAGGACCGGGGAGCTGTTTTTT. The encoded protein is CASSDSPGSRTGELFF.

The chain combines TRBV10-3 with TRBJ2-3, with D perhaps matching TRBD2 (6 bases). The germline V gene has CDR1 ENHRY and CDR2 SYGVKD. This CDR3 has 14 amino acids. V gave up 2 bases and J gave up 3 bases, with 9 bases separating them. The CDR3 loop is CAISEGLATDTQYF. CDR3 nucleotides: TGTGCCATCAGTGAGGGTCTAGCGACAGATACGCAGTATTTT.

The chain is built from TRBV13 and TRBJ2-7; no firm D call. Germline V gives CDR1 PRHDT, CDR2 FYEKMQ (reference sequence). The V gene lost 2 bases and the J gene lost 0 bases, with 8 bases spanning the gap. The CDR3 is 14 residues long. This CDR3 reads CASSLPGGSYEQYF. The DNA for the CDR3 is TGTGCCAGCAGCTTACCAGGTGGCTCCTACGAGCAGTACTTC.

The rearrangement joins TRBV4-2 to TRBJ1-6; D is possibly TRBD1 (6 bases). The CDR3 runs to 14 residues. The germline CDR1 and CDR2 sequences are LGHNA and YNFKEQ. V was trimmed by 5 bases and J by 7 bases, leaving 12 bases between them. The CDR3 is CASSADRHNSPLHF. The DNA for the CDR3 is TGTGCCAGCAGCGCCGACAGGCACAATTCACCCCTCCACTTT.

The chain combines TRBV11-2 with TRBJ2-3; TRBD2 matches 13 bases. The germline V gene has CDR1 SGHAT and CDR2 FQNNGV. With V trimmed by 1 base and J by 4 bases, 11 bases remained unmatched. There are 19 residues in the CDR3. The CDR3 nucleotides read TGTGCCAGCAGCTTAGGCGGACTAGCGGGGGACTCCCAACCAGATACGCAGTATTTT. Translating it yields CASSLGGLAGDSQPDTQYF.

The chain joins TRBV2 to TRBJ1-1; no clear D gene. V was trimmed by 2 bases and J by 8 bases, leaving 15 bases between them. Germline-derived CDR1 and CDR2 are SNHLY and FYNNEI. The CDR3 extends over 14 amino acids. The CDR3 DNA is TGTGCCAGCAGTGAAAGAGCACACAAAGCGGAAGCTTTCTTT. It codes for CASSERAHKAEAFF.

This chain links TRBV24-1 with TRBJ2-2; D remains ambiguous. The CDR3 sequence is 16 residues long. Per the germline V gene, CDR1 is KGHDR and CDR2 is SFDVKD. The V end lost 2 bases, the J end lost 0 bases, and 9 bases lay between the germline ends. The CDR3 reads CATSDSILPNTGELFF. The CDR3 nucleotides are TGTGCCACCAGTGATTCTATACTTCCGAACACCGGGGAGCTGTTTTTT.

This sequence joins TRBV27 and TRBJ1-5; weak D call: TRBD1 (6 bases). The germline gives CDR1 MNHEY, CDR2 SMNVEV (reference sequence). This CDR3 is built from 16 residues. V lost 5 bases and J 0 bases, leaving 14 bases between the germline ends. The CDR3 DNA reads TGTGCCAGCAGTCCATACAGGACAGTTAGCAATCAGCCCCAGCATTTT. It translates to CASSPYRTVSNQPQHF.

The rearrangement links TRBV6-6 to TRBJ2-4; D ambiguous. The germline V and J ends were trimmed by 8 bases and 0 bases, with 5 bases remaining between them. From germline, CDR1 is MNHNY and CDR2 SVGAGI (reference sequence). The CDR3 loop spans 12 amino acids. The CDR3 region has the DNA TGTGCCAGCCGGCAAGCCAAAAACATTCAGTACTTC. It yields the protein CASRQAKNIQYF.